The 24 T cell receptor beta chains given below trace back to one sample, sequenced in a study of monozygotic twins with inflammatory bowel disease. TCRdb re-called the 5' RACE reads; every CDR3 protein appears as one record, without DNA. The sample includes 330,000 or so distinct CDR3 sequences. Material for sequencing was blood. The source of these receptors is a human donor with ulcerative colitis or Crohn's disease, or a healthy co-twin of an affected twin (not recorded which).

The chain links TRBV9 to TRBJ2-3; TCRdb indicates TRBD1, and absent DNA this call remains unverified. Germline CDR1 is SGDLS and CDR2 is YYNGEE. The CDR3 loop spans 15 amino acids. CDR3 protein: CASSGMVTGADTQYF.

V gene TRBV29-1 combines with J gene TRBJ1-1; TCRdb lists TRBD1, though no DNA is available to test this call. CDR1 and CDR2 from the germline V gene are SQVTM and ANQGSEA. The CDR3 runs to 13 residues. The chain's CDR3 is CSGREGGTAEAFF.

This rearrangement joins TRBV2 to TRBJ2-1; lacking DNA, the TRBD2 call made by TCRdb goes unchecked. Germline V gene lookup returns CDR1 SNHLY and CDR2 FYNNEI. The CDR3 spans 16 residues. This CDR3 is CASSPTLAGASNEQFF. Using reference TRBV2 and TRBJ2-1 for the parts outside the CDR3, the full variable domain is EPEVTQTPSHQVTQMGQEVILRCVPISNHLYFYWYRQILGQKVEFLVSFYNNEISEKSEIFDDQFSVERPDGSNFTLKIRSTKLEDSAMYFCASSPTLAGASNEQFFGPGTRLTVL.

V usage is TRBV7-2 and J usage is TRBJ2-7. Germline V gives CDR1 SGHTA, CDR2 FQGNSA. CDR3 length: 15 amino acids. CDR3 in amino acids: CASSFYVGSSYEQYF.

The chain is built from TRBV3-1 and TRBJ1-2. CDR3 length: 14 amino acids. Looked up from germline, CDR1 is LGHDT and CDR2 is YNNKEL (reference sequence). This CDR3 is CASSPQDLVYGYTF.

This chain connects TRBV28 to TRBJ1-2. CDR3 length: 12 amino acids. Looked up from germline, CDR1 is MDHEN and CDR2 is SYDVKM. The CDR3 loop is CASSLWEAGYTF.

The chain combines TRBV29-1 with TRBJ2-5; TCRdb names TRBD1, which stays unverified in the absence of DNA. Looked up from germline, CDR1 is SQVTM and CDR2 is ANQGSEA. The CDR3 contains 13 residues. CDR3 protein: CSFSDGAQETQYF.

This chain joins TRBV27 and TRBJ1-5. The CDR3 covers 16 residues. Germline-derived CDR1 and CDR2 are MNHEY and SMNVEV (reference sequence). The CDR3 reads CASSPRETVSNQPQHF.

V and J are TRBV20-1 and TRBJ2-1; TCRdb designates TRBD2, a call that cannot be tested without DNA. The CDR3 loop spans 16 amino acids. Germline values: CDR1 DFQATT, CDR2 SNEGSKA (reference sequence). The CDR3 sequence is CSARDTARGGLNQQFF.

The chain is built from TRBV29-1 and TRBJ2-2; TCRdb names TRBD1, which stays unverified in the absence of DNA. The CDR3 has 15 residues. Germline lookup yields CDR1 SQVTM and CDR2 ANQGSEA. The CDR3 spells CSVEEGRGYTGELFF.

This sequence joins TRBV2 and TRBJ2-5. The CDR3 sequence is 13 residues long. Per the germline V gene, CDR1 is SNHLY and CDR2 is FYNNEI. CDR3 loop: CAKGSQATETQYF.

The rearrangement uses TRBV19 and TRBJ2-1; the TCRdb call, TRBD1, lacks DNA for checking. Per germline, CDR1 LNHDA and CDR2 SQIVND (reference sequence). The CDR3 covers 15 residues. CDR3 amino acids: CASNAGTGYYNEQFF.

The rearrangement joins TRBV18 to TRBJ2-5; the TCRdb call, TRBD2, lacks DNA for checking. This CDR3 comprises 16 residues. The germline V gene has CDR1 KGHSH and CDR2 LQKENI. The CDR3: CASSPRLAGLQETQYF.

The chain carries TRBV7-8 and TRBJ2-7; TCRdb's D call of TRBD1 is untestable without DNA. CDR1 is SGHVS and CDR2 is FQNEAQ in the germline V gene. The CDR3 loop spans 13 amino acids. The CDR3 sequence is CASGTGERNEQYF.

The CDR3 spells CASSLGLLSGTNTGELFF. This rearrangement joins TRBV5-6 to TRBJ2-2; TCRdb's D call, TRBD2, is unchecked because there is no DNA. The CDR3 totals 18 residues. Germline CDR1 SGHDT, CDR2 YYEEEE.

The genes are TRBV12-3 or TRBV12-4 and TRBJ1-3. The CDR3 is made up of 13 amino acids. This CDR3 is CASTQGPGTTIYF.

The chain links TRBV20-1 to TRBJ1-1; as DNA is missing, the TRBD1 call by TCRdb cannot be tested. From germline, CDR1 is DFQATT and CDR2 SNEGSKA (reference sequence). The CDR3 is 16 amino acids. Here the CDR3 reads CSAAGTGGAAGAEAFF.

The rearrangement links TRBV12-3 or TRBV12-4 to TRBJ2-2; TCRdb's D call, TRBD2, is unchecked because there is no DNA. The CDR3 sequence is 18 residues long. The CDR3: CASIRIAGPDANTGELFF.

This chain joins TRBV5-6 and TRBJ1-1; the D call from TCRdb, TRBD1, cannot be confirmed without DNA. The CDR3 covers 15 residues. Germline CDR1 reads SGHDT; CDR2 reads YYEEEE. The CDR3 reads CASSSIGGMNTEAFF.

The rearrangement uses TRBV6-4 and TRBJ2-1; no DNA is available, so the TRBD1 call from TCRdb remains unchecked. The germline gives CDR1 MRHNA, CDR2 SNTAGT. This CDR3 region has 15 residues. This CDR3 is CASSNDSLGVNEQFF.

The chain carries TRBV13 and TRBJ2-1. The CDR3 length is 13 residues. Germline-derived CDR1 and CDR2 are PRHDT and FYEKMQ (reference sequence). This CDR3 reads CASSVQYYNEQFF.

The rearrangement links TRBV20-1 to TRBJ2-7; the TRBD2 assignment by TCRdb is unverifiable without DNA. Germline loops: CDR1 DFQATT, CDR2 SNEGSKA (reference sequence). This CDR3 has 12 amino acids. The chain's CDR3 is CSAPGLAYEQYF.

CDR3 in amino acids: CSVVPSGVPTDTQYF. The chain joins TRBV29-1 to TRBJ2-3; the D call of TRBD2 rests on TCRdb alone, since no DNA is present to check it. Germline V lookup: CDR1 SQVTM, CDR2 ANQGSEA. The length of the CDR3 is 15 residues.

The chain employs TRBV28 and TRBJ2-1; lacking DNA, the TRBD2 call made by TCRdb goes unchecked. CDR1 and CDR2 from the germline V gene are MDHEN and SYDVKM. The CDR3 is 13 residues long. CDR3 residues: CASSQPYGTEQFF.